Many counts were recorded for the clone carrying this TCR beta chain. Its antigen is still unknown. The CDR3 consists of 11 residues. The V end lost 2 bases, the J end lost 13 bases, and 11 bases lay between the germline ends. Using unique molecular identifiers, the investigators prepared the TCRbeta library. A single record per CDR3 protein comes from TCRdb applying MiXCR to the PCR reads. Altogether around 94,000 distinct CDR3 sequences are present, 7.5% to 9% being singletons, with the ten largest covering 15% to 20%. The data are from a study of T-cell reconstitution after alpha-beta-depleted transplantation in children. Study conclusions and caveats: At one year after transplant, newly produced T cells mostly accounted for T-cell counts and diversity. Reports say that about two months after transplant, the alpha-beta T cells came out of several hundred graft clones that had expanded.

The TCR sequence derives from a boy aged 2-15 years with acute lymphoblastic leukemia, due to receive a stem cell transplant. The rearrangement uses TRBV12-3 or TRBV12-4 and TRBJ1-1; D remains ambiguous. This material consisted of PBMCs, taken before TCRalphabeta/CD19-depleted stem cell transplant. The DNA of the CDR3 is TGTGCCAGCAGTTTAAAGGCAGGTCTTTTCTTT. It codes for CASSLKAGLFF.